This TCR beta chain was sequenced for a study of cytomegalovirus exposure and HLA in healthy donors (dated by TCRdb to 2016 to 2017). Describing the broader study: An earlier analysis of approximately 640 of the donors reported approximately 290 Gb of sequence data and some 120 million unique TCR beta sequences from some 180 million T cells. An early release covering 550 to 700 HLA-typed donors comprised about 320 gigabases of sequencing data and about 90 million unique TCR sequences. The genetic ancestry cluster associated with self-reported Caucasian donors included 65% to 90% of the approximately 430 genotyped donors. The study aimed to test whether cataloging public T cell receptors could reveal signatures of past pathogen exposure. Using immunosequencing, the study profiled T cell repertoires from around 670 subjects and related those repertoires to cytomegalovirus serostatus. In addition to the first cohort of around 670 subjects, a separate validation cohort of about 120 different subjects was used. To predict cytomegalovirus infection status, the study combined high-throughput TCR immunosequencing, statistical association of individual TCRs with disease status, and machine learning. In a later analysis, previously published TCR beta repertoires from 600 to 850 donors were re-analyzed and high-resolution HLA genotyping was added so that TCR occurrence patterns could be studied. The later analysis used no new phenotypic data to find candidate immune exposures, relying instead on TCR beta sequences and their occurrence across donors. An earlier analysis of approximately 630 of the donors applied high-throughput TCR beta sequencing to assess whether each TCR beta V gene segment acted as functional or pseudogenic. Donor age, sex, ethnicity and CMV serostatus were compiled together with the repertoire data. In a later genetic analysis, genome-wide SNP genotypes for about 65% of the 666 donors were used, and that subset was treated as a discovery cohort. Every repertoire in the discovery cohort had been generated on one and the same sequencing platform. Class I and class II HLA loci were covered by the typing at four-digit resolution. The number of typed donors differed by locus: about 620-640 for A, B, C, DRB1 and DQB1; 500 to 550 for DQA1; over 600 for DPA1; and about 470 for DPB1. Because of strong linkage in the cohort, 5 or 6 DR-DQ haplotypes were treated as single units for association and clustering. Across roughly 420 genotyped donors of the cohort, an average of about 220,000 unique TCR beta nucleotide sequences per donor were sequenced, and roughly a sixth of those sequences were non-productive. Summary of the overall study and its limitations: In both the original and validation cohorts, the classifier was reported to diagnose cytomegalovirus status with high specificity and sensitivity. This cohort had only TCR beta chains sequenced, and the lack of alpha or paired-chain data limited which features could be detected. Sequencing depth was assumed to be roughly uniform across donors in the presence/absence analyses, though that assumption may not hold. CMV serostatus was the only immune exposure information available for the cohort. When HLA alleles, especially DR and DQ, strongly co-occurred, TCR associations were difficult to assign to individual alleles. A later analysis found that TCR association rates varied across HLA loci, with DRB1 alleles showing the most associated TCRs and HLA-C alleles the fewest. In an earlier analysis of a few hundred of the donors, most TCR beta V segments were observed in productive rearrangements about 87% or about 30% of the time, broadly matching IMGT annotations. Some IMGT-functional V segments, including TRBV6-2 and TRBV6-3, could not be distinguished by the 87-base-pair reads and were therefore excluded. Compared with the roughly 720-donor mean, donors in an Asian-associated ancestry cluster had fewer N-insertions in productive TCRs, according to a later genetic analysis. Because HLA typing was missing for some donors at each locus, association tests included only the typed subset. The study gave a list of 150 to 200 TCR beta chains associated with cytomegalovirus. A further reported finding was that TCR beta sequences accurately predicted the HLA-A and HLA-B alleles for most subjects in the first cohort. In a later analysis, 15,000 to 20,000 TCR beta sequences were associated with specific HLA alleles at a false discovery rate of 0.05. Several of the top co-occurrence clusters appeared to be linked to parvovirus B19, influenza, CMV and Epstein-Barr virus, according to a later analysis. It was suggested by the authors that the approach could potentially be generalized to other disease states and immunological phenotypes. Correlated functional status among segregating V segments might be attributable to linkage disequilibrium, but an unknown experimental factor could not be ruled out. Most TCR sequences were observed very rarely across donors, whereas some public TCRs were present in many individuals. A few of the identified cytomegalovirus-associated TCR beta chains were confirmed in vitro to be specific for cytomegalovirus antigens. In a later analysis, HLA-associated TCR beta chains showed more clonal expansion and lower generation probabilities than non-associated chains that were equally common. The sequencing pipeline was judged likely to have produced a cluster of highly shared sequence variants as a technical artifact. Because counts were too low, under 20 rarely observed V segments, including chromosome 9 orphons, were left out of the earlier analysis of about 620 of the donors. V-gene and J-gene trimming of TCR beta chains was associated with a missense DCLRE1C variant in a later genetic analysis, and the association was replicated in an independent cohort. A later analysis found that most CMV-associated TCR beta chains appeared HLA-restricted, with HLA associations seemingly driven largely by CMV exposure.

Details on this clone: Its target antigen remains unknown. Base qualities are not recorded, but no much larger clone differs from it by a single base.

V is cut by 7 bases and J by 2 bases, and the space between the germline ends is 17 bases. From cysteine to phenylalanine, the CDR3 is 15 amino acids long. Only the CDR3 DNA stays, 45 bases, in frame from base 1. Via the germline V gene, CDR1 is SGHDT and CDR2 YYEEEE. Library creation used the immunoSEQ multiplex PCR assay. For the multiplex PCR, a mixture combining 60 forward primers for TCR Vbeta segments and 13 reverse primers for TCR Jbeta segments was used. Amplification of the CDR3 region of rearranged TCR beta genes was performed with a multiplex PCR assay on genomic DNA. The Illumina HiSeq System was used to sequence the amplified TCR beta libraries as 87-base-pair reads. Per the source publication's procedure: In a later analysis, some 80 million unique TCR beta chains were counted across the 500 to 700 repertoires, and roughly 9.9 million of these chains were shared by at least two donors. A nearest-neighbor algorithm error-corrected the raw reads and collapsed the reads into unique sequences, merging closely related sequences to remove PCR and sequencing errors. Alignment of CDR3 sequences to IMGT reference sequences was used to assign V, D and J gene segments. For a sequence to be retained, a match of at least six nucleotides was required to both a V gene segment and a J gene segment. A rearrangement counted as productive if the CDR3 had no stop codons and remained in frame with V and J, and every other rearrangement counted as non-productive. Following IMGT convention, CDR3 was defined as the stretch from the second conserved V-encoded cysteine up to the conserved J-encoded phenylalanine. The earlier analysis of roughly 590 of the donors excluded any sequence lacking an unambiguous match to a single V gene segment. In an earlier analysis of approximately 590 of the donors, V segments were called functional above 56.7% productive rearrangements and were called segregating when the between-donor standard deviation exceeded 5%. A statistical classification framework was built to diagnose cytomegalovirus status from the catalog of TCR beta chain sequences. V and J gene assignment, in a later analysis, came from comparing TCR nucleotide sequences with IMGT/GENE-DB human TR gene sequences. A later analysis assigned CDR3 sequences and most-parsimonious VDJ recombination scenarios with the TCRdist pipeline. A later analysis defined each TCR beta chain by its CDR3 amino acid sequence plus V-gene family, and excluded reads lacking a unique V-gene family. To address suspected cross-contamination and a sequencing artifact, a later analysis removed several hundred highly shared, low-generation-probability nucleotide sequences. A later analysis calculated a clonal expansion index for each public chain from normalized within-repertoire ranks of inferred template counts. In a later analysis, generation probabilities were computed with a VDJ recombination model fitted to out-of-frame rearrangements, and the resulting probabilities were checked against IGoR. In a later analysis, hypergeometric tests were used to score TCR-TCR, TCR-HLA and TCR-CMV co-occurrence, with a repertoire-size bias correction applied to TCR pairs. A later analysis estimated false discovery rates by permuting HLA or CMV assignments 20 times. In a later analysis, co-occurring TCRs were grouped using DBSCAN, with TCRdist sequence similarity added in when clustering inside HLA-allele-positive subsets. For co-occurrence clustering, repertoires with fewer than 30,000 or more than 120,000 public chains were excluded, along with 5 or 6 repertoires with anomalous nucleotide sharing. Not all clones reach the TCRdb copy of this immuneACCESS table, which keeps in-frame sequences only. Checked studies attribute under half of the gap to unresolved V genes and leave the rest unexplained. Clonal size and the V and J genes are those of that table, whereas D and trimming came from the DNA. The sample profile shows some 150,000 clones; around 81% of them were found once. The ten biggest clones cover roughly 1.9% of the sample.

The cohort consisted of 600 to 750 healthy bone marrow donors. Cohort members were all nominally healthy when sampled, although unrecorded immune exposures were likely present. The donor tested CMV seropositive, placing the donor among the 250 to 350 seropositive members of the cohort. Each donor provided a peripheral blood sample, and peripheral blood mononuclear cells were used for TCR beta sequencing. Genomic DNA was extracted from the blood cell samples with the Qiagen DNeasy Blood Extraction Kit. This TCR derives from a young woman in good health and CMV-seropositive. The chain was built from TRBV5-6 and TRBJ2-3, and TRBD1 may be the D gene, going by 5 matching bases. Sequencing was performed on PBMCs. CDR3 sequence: CASSPVDTVTDTQYF. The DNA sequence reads TGTGCCAGCTCTCCTGTGGACACGGTCACAGATACGCAGTATTTT.